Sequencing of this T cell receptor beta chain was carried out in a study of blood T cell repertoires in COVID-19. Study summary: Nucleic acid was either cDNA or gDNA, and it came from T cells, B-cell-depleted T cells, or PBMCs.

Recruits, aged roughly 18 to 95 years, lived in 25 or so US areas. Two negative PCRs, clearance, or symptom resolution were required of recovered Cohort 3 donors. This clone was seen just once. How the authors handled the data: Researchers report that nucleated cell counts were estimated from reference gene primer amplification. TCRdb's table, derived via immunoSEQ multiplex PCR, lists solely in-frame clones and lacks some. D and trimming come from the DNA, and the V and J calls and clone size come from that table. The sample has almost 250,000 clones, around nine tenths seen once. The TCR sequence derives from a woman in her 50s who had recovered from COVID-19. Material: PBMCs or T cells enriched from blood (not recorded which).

DNA for the CDR3: TGCGCCAGCAGCCAAGGGCGGAGGGGACTAGCTGGCAATGAGCAGTTCTTC. It yields the protein CASSQGRRGLAGNEQFF. This sequence joins TRBV4-1 and TRBJ2-1; 9 positions match TRBD2. The CDR3 runs to 17 residues. The germline V gene encodes CDR1 MGHRA and CDR2 YSYEKL. The V gene end was trimmed by 1 base and the J gene end by 6 bases; junction bases not matched to a gene: 10.